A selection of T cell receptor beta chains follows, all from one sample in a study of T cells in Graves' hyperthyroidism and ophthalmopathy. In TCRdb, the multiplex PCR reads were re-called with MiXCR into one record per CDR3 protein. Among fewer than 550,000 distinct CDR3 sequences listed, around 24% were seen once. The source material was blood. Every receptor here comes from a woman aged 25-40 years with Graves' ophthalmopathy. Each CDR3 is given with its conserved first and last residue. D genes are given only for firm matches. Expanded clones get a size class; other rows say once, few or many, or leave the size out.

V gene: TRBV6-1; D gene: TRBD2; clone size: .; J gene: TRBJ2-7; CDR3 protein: CASTTVTEAGANYEQYF; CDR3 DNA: TGTGCCAGCACCACAGTCACAGAGGCGGGAGCGAACTACGAGCAGTACTTC
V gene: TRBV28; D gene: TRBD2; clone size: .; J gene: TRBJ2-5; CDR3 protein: CASSLMQETLAGGIKETQYF; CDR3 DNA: TGTGCCAGCAGTTTAATGCAGGAGACACTAGCGGGAGGTATAAAAGAGACCCAGTACTTC
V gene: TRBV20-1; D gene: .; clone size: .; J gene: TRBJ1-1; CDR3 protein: CSASGHISNTEAFF; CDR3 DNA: TGCAGTGCTAGTGGTCACATATCGAACACTGAAGCTTTCTTT
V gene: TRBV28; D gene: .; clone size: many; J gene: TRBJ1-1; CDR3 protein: CASSLWGEAFF; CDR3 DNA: TGTGCCAGCAGTTTATGGGGTGAAGCTTTCTTT
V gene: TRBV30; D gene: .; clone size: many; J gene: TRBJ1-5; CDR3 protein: CAWTRDSNQPQHF; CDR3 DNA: TGTGCCTGGACTAGGGACAGCAATCAGCCCCAGCATTTT
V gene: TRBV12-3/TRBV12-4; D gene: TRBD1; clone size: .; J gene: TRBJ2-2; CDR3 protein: CASSSETGGFGELFF; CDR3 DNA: TGTGCCAGCAGTTCAGAGACAGGGGGATTCGGGGAGCTGTTTTTT
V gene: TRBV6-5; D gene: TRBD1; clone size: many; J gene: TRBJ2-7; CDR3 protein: CASRRGQGYYEQYF; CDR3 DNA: TGTGCCAGCAGGAGGGGACAGGGCTATTACGAGCAGTACTTC
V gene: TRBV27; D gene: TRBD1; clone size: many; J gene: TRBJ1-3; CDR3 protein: CASSLGTGPTSGNTIYF; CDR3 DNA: TGTGCCAGCAGTTTGGGGACAGGTCCCACCTCTGGAAACACCATATATTTT
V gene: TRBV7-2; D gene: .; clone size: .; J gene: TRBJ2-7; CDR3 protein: CASSLEPQSYEQYF; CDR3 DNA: TGTGCCAGCAGCTTAGAGCCCCAATCCTACGAGCAGTACTTC
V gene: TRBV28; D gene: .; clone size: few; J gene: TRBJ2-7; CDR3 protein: CASSFPGVRYEQYF; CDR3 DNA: TGTGCCAGCAGTTTCCCCGGGGTCCGCTACGAGCAGTACTTC
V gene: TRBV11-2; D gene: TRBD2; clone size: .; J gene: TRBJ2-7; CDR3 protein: CASSLFNGGEAGGNEQYF; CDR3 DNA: TGTGCCAGCAGCTTATTTAATGGGGGCGAGGCGGGAGGGAACGAGCAGTACTTC
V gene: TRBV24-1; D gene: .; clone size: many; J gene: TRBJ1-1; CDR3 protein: CATSDPNTEAFF; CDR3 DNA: TGTGCCACCAGTGATCCGAACACTGAAGCTTTCTTT
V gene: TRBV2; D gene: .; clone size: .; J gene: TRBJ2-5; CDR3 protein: CASSLRGHGQETQYF; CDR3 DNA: TGTGCCAGCAGTTTACGAGGACACGGCCAAGAGACCCAGTACTTC
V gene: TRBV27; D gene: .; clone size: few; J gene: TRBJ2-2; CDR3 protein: CASSIRWLNPNTGELFF; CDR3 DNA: TGTGCCAGCAGTATAAGGTGGCTAAACCCGAACACCGGGGAGCTGTTTTTT
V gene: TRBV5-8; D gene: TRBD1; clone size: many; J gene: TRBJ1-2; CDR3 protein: CASSLLTGAGYTF; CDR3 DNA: TGTGCCAGCAGCTTGTTGACAGGGGCTGGCTACACCTTC
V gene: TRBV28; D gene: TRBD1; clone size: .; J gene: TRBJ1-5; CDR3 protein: CASSLTGRYQPQHF; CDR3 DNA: TGTGCCAGCAGTTTGACAGGGAGGTATCAGCCCCAGCATTTT
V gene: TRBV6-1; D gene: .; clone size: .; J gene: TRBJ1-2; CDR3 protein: CASRSDQQGFYGYTF; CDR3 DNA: TGTGCCAGCAGGAGCGATCAACAGGGATTCTATGGCTACACCTTC
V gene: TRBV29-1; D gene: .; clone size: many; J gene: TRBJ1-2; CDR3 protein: CSVEEGWGYTF; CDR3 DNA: TGCAGCGTTGAGGAGGGCTGGGGCTACACCTTC
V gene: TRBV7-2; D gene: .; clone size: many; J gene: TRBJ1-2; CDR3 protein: CASSSPGRYGYTF; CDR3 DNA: TGTGCCAGCAGCTCCCCCGGACGCTATGGCTACACCTTC
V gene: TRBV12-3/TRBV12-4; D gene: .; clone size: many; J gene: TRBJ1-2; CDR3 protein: CASSSTRWNYGYTF; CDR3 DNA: TGTGCCAGCAGCTCCACCCGGTGGAACTATGGCTACACCTTC
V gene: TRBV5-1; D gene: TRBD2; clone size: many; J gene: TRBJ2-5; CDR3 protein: CASSALSGGLETQYF; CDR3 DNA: TGCGCCAGCAGCGCTCTCAGCGGGGGGTTAGAGACCCAGTACTTC
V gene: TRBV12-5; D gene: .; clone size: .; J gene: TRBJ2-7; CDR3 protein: CASGLVGCEDDEQYF; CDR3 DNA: TGTGCTAGTGGTTTGGTAGGTTGCGAGGATGACGAGCAGTACTTC
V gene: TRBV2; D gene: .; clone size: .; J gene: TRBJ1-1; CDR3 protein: CASSEVLGRLNTEAFF; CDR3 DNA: TGTGCCAGCAGTGAAGTTCTGGGCAGACTGAACACTGAAGCTTTCTTT
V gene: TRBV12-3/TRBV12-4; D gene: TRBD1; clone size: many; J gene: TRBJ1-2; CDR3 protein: CASSQPRQGYYGYTF; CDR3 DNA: TGTGCCAGCAGTCAACCTAGACAGGGATACTATGGCTACACCTTC
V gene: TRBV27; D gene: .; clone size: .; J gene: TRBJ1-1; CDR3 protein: CASSLPGSDTEAFF; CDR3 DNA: TGTGCCAGCAGCCTTCCAGGGAGCGACACTGAAGCTTTCTTT
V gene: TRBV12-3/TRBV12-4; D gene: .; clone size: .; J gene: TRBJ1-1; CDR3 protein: CASNWLGGKEVESEACF; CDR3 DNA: TGTGCCAGCAATTGGTTGGGGGGAAAAGAAGTGGAATCTGAAGCTTGCTTT
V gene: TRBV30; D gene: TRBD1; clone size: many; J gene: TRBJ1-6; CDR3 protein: CAYDRVANSPLHF; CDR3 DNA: TGTGCCTATGACAGGGTCGCGAATTCACCCCTCCACTTT
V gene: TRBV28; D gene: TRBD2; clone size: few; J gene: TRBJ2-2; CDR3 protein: CVSSPPRGLAGGTGELFF; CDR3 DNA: TGTGTCAGCAGTCCCCCTCGGGGACTAGCGGGGGGGACCGGGGAGCTGTTTTTT
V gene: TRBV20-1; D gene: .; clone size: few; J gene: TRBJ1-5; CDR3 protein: CSARDTGVRGNQPQHF; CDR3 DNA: TGCAGTGCTAGAGATACCGGGGTTAGGGGCAATCAGCCCCAGCATTTT
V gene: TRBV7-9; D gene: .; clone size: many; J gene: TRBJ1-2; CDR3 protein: CASSSAQSRETTYGYTF; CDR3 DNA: TGTGCCAGCAGCTCCGCCCAGAGCAGGGAGACGACCTATGGCTACACCTTC
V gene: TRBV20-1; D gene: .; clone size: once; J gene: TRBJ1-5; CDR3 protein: CSARVVQNSNQPQHF; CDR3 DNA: TGCAGTGCTAGAGTGGTGCAAAATAGCAATCAGCCCCAGCATTTT
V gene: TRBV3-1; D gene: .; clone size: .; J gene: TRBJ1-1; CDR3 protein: CASSQFPPTLNTEAFF; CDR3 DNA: TGTGCCAGCAGCCAATTTCCCCCGACGTTGAACACTGAAGCTTTCTTT
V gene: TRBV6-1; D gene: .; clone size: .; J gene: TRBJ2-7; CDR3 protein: CASSEAGRLDEQYF; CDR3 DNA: TGTGCCAGCAGTGAAGCGGGAAGGCTTGACGAGCAGTACTTC
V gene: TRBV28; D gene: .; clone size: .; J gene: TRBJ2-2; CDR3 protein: CASRPTTGNTGELFF; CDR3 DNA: TGTGCCAGCAGACCCACGACAGGGAACACCGGGGAGCTGTTTTTT
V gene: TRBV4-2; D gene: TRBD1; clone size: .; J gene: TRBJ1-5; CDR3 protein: CASSRTGTGGNQPQHF; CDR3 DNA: TGTGCCAGCAGCCGAACCGGGACAGGGGGCAATCAGCCCCAGCATTTT
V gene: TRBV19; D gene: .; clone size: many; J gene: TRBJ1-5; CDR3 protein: CASSIDHGGNQPQHF; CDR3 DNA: TGTGCCAGTAGTATCGACCACGGTGGCAATCAGCCCCAGCATTTT
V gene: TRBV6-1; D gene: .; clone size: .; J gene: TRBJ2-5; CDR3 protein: CASRVTGETQYF; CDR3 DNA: TGTGCCAGCAGGGTCACAGGGGAGACCCAGTACTTC
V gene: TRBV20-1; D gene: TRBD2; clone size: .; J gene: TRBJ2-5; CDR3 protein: CSARTSEGYQETQYF; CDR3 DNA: TGCAGTGCGCGGACTAGCGAGGGGTACCAAGAGACCCAGTACTTC
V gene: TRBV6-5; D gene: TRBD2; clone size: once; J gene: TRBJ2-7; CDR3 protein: CASSYLASGEQYF; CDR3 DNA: TGTGCCAGCAGTTACTTGGCTAGCGGTGAGCAGTACTTC
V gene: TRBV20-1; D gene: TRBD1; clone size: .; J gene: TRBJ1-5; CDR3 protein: CSAVTGAGQPQHF; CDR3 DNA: TGCAGTGCTGTTACAGGGGCGGGTCAGCCCCAGCATTTT
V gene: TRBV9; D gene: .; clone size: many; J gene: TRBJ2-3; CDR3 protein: CASSVAGVGTDTQYF; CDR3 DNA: TGTGCCAGCAGCGTAGCGGGGGTGGGCACAGATACGCAGTATTTT
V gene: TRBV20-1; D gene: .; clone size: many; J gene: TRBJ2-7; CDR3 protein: CSARGPGFAYEQYF; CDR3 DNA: TGCAGTGCTAGAGGGCCAGGGTTCGCCTACGAGCAGTACTTC
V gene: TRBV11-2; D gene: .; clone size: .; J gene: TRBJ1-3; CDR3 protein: CASSLEATSSGNTIYF; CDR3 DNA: TGTGCCAGCAGCTTAGAAGCGACGAGCTCTGGAAACACCATATATTTT
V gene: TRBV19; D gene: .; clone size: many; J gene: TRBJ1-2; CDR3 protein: CASRTSGKWNYGYTF; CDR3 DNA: TGTGCCAGTAGGACGTCCGGCAAATGGAACTATGGCTACACCTTC
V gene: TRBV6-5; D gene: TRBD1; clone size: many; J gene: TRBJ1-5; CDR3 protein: CASTSGVQGARPQHF; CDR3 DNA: TGTGCCAGCACCTCCGGGGTTCAGGGGGCAAGACCCCAGCATTTT
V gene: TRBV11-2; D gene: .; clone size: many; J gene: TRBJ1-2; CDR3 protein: CASSLETGWGGPGYTF; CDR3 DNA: TGTGCCAGCAGCTTAGAAACGGGGTGGGGCGGTCCTGGCTACACCTTC
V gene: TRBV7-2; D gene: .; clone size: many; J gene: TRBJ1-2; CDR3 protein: CASSLHSDIGRGYTF; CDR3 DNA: TGTGCCAGCAGCTTACACTCCGATATCGGGCGAGGCTACACCTTC
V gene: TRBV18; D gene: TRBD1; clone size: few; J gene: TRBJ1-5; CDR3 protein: CASSPDRGGSQPQHF; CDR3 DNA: TGTGCCAGCTCACCAGACAGGGGTGGTTCTCAGCCCCAGCATTTT
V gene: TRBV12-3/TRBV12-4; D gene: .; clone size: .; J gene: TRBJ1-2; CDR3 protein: CASSLGGRLYGYTF; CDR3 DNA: TGTGCCAGCAGTTTAGGGGGGAGGCTCTATGGCTACACCTTC